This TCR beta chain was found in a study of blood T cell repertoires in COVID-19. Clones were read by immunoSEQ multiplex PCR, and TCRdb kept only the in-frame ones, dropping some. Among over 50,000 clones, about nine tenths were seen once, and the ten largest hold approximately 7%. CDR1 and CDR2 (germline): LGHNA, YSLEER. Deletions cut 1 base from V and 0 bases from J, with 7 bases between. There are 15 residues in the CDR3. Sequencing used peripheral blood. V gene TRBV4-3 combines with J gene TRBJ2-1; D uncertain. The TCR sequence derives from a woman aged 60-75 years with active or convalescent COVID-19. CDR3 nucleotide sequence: TGCGCCAGCAGCCAAGTGGCTGGCTCCTACAATGAGCAGTTCTTC. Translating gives CASSQVAGSYNEQFF.